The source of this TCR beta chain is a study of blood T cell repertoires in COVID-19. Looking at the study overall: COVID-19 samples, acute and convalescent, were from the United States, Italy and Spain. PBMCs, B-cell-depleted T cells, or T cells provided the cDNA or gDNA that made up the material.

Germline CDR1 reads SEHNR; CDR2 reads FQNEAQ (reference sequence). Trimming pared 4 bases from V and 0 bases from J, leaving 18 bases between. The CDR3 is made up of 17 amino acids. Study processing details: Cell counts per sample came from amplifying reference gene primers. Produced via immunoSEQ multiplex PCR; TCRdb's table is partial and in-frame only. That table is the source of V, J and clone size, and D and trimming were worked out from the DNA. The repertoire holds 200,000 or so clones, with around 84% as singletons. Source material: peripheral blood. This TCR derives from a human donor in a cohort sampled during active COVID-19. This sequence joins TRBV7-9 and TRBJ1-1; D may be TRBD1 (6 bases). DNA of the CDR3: TGTGCCAGCAGCTCGTATCCGGGACAATTCATGAACACTGAAGCTTTCTTT. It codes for CASSSYPGQFMNTEAFF.